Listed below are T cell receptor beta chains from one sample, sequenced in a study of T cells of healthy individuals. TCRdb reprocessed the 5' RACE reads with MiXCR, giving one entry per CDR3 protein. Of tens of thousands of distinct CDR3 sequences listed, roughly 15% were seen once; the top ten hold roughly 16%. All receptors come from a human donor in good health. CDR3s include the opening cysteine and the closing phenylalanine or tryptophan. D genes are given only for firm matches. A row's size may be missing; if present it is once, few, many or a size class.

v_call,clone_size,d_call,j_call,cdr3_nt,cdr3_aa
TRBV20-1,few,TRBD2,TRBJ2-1,TGCAGTGCTAGAGAGGGGGCGCGTTCTAGCGGGAGCTCCTACAATGAGCAGTTCTTC,CSAREGARSSGSSYNEQFF
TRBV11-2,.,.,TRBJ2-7,TGTGCCAGCAGCTTCCGGGGGCGGGAGGAGCAGTACTTC,CASSFRGREEQYF
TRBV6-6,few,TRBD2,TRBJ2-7,TGTGCCAGCAGATGGGAGGGGAGCTCCTACGAGCAGTACTTC,CASRWEGSSYEQYF
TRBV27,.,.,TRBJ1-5,TGTGCCAGCAGGGGGGTTGGCAATCAGCCCCAGCATTTT,CASRGVGNQPQHF
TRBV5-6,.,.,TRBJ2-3,TGTGCCAGCAGCTACCCGACTAGTCAACCAGATACGCAGTATTTT,CASSYPTSQPDTQYF
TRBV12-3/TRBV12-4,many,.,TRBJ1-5,TGTGCCAGCAGTTTCACAGTAAATAGCAATCAGCCCCAGCATTTT,CASSFTVNSNQPQHF
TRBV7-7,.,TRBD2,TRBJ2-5,TGTGCCAGCAGCTGGGGACTAGCGGGGGAGACCCAGTACTTC,CASSWGLAGETQYF
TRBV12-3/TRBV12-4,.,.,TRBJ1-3,TGTGCCAGCAGTTTAAGACGGCCTGGAAACACCATATATTTT,CASSLRRPGNTIYF
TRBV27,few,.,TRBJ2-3,TGTGCCAGCAGTTTGCGACCAAAGGGTGCAGATACGCAGTATTTT,CASSLRPKGADTQYF
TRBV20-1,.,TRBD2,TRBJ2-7,TGCAGTGCTAGTCCGACTAGCGGGAGGGCGGGTGAGCAGTACTTC,CSASPTSGRAGEQYF
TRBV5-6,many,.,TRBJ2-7,TGTGCCAGCAGCTCCCTGGCGGGGGCCACCTACGAGCAGTACTTC,CASSSLAGATYEQYF
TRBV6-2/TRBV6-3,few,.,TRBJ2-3,TGTGCCAGCAGTTCCAGGGGGGAGACAGATACGCAGTATTTT,CASSSRGETDTQYF
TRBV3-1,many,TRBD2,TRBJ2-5,TGTGCCAGCAGCCAAGATTTTCTTCGGGGGGGCCCGGAGACCCAGTACTTC,CASSQDFLRGGPETQYF
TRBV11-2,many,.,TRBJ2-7,TGTGCCAGCACCCCCGAGGGGTCGCTAGAGCAGTACTTC,CASTPEGSLEQYF
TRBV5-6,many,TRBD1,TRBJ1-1,TGTGCCAGCAGCCGGGACAGGGGGCGGGTAGGCACTGAAGCTTTCTTT,CASSRDRGRVGTEAFF
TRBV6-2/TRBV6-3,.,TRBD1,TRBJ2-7,TGTGCCAGCAGGCCCGGACAGGCACAAGTCGACGAGCAGTACTTC,CASRPGQAQVDEQYF
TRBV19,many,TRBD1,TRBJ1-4,TGTGCCAGTAGGAGACAGGGAGGATCAGCTAATGAAAAACTGTTTTTT,CASRRQGGSANEKLFF
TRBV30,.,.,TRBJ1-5,TGTGCCTGGAGTGTACCAGGAGGACTCCCCAATCAGCCCCAGCATTTT,CAWSVPGGLPNQPQHF
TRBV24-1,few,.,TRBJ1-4,TGTGCCACCAGGGGACGGGGTAATGAAAAACTGTTTTTT,CATRGRGNEKLFF
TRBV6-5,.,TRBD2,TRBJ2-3,TGTGCCAGCAGTTACTTGGTAGCGGGGGGGTCCATAAGCACAGATACGCAGTATTTT,CASSYLVAGGSISTDTQYF
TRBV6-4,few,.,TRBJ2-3,TGTGCCTCGAAACCAGATACGCAGTATTTT,CASKPDTQYF
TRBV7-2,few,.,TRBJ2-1,TGTGCCAGCAGCCCACAGGCGGGTTACAATGAGCAGTTCTTC,CASSPQAGYNEQFF
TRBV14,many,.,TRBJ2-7,TGTGCCAGCAGCCAAGCCGGCAGCTCCTACGAGCAGTACTTC,CASSQAGSSYEQYF
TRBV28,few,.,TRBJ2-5,TGTGCCAGCAGTTTCGGACGGTCCCGGGAGACCCAGTACTTC,CASSFGRSRETQYF
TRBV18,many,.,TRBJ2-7,TGTGCCAGCTCACCAGTGTCACAGGGAATAATCCAGCAGTACTTC,CASSPVSQGIIQQYF
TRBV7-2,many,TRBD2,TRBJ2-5,TGTGCCAGCAGCGTTACCGGGACTAGCGGGCGGGAGACCCAGTACTTC,CASSVTGTSGRETQYF
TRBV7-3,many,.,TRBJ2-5,TGTGCCAGCAGTCCCGGCCTAGGGAACCAAGAGACCCAGTACTTC,CASSPGLGNQETQYF
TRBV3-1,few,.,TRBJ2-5,TGTGCCAGCAGCCAGAGCGTCGGGTCCCAGACCCAGTACTTC,CASSQSVGSQTQYF
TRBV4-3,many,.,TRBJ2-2,TGCGCCAGCAGCCAGAGAAAGGGGCCCCAAACCGGGGAGCTGTTTTTT,CASSQRKGPQTGELFF
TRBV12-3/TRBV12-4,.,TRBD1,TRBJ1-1,TGTGCCAGCAGCCTGACAGGGTCGGGCACTGAAGCTTTCTTT,CASSLTGSGTEAFF
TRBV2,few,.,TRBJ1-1,TGTGCCAGGACAGGAGATATGAACACTGAAGCTTTCTTT,CARTGDMNTEAFF
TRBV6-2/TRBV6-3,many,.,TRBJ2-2,TGTGCCAGCAGTTACGGGCAGGGTAACACCGGGGAGCTGTTTTTT,CASSYGQGNTGELFF
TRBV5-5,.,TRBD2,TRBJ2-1,TGTGCCAGCAGCTCGGGACTAGCCCCCTACAATGAGCAGTTCTTC,CASSSGLAPYNEQFF
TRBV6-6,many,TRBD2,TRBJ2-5,TGTGCCAGCACGGATGGGACTAGCGGGGGCCAAGAGACCCAGTACTTC,CASTDGTSGGQETQYF
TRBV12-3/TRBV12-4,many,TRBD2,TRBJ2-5,TGTGCCAGCTCAAAAGCGGGAGTGGAGACCCAGTACTTC,CASSKAGVETQYF
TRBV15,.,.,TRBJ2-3,TGTGCCACCAGCAGAGATCCCGGGGTGCCCACAGATACGCAGTATTTT,CATSRDPGVPTDTQYF
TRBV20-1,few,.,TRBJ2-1,TGCAGTGCTAGCCGGGACCGGTCGAGAGGTGAGCAGTTCTTC,CSASRDRSRGEQFF
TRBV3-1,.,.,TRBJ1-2,TGTGCCAGCAGCCCGAAGACTGGGGAAGTGGGCTACACCTTC,CASSPKTGEVGYTF
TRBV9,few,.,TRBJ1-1,TGTGCCAGCAGCGAGGGGAGGTCCTCGGAAGCTTTCTTT,CASSEGRSSEAFF
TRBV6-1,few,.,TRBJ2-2,TGTGCCAGCAACACTCGGGGGACCGGGGAGCTGTTTTTT,CASNTRGTGELFF
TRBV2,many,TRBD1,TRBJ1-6,TGTGCCAGCAGTGCAGGGGGGGATTATAATTCACCCCTCCACTTT,CASSAGGDYNSPLHF
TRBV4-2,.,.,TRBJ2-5,TGTGCCAGCAGCCAAGTCTTGGCAGCATTACAAGAGACCCAGTACTTC,CASSQVLAALQETQYF
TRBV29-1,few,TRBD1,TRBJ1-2,TGCAGCGTTAGGACAGGGTCCCGGGATGGCTACACCTTC,CSVRTGSRDGYTF
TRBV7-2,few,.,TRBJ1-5,TGTGCCAGCAGCTCGTACGGGGGATCCAATCAGCCCCAGCATTTT,CASSSYGGSNQPQHF
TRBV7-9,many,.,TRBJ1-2,TGTGCCAGCAGCTTAAACCGGGAGGTCGCAGGCTACACCTTC,CASSLNREVAGYTF
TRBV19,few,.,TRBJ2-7,TGTGCCAGTAGTGTGACGACTCTGTACGAGCAGTACTTC,CASSVTTLYEQYF